The rows below give T cell receptor beta chains drawn from one sample of a study of cytomegalovirus exposure and HLA in healthy donors. Produced via immunoSEQ multiplex PCR; TCRdb's table is partial and in-frame only. The repertoire has approximately 130,000 clones, under 85% of them found once; the top ten carry under 9.5%. The sequenced material came from PBMCs. The receptors originated from a woman aged 45-65 years in good health and CMV-seropositive. CDR3s include the opening cysteine and the closing phenylalanine or tryptophan. D genes are given only for firm matches. Size tells how often a clone was seen (once, few, many) or the class of an expanded clone, and some rows leave it out.

clone_size	d_call	v_call	j_call	cdr3_nt	cdr3_aa
few	-	TRBV5-4	TRBJ2-7	TGTGCCAGCAGCTTAGGGGGGGACGAGCAGTACTTC	CASSLGGDEQYF
-	TRBD1	TRBV7-9	TRBJ1-3	TGTTCCAGCAGCCACCTACGGGACAGATCTGGAAACACCATATATTTT	CSSSHLRDRSGNTIYF
-	-	TRBV7-9	TRBJ2-3	TGTGCCAGCAGCTTAGCGTTTAGCGGCACAGATACGCAGTATTTT	CASSLAFSGTDTQYF
-	-	TRBV1	TRBJ2-2	TGCACCAGCAGCCAACCACGTCCTCTCGGGACACCTAACACCGGGGAGCTGTTTTTT	CTSSQPRPLGTPNTGELFF
few	-	TRBV5-6	TRBJ2-7	TGTGCCAGCAGCTTAGGCGGTATCTCCTACGAGCAGTACTTC	CASSLGGISYEQYF
medium-sized	-	TRBV5-1	TRBJ1-4	TGCGCCAGCAGCTTGGATAGGTCGGGGGAAAAACTGTTTTTT	CASSLDRSGEKLFF
-	-	TRBV2	TRBJ2-5	TGTGCCAGCGAGTACCAAGAGACCCAGTACTTC	CASEYQETQYF
-	TRBD1	TRBV5-4	TRBJ1-2	TGTGCCAGCAGATGGGACAGGCAAAACTATGGCTACACCTTC	CASRWDRQNYGYTF
-	TRBD1	TRBV6-5	TRBJ2-7	TGTGCCAGCAGGGCAGGGGGCCTCGAGCAGTACTTC	CASRAGGLEQYF
-	TRBD1	TRBV19	TRBJ2-5	TGTGCCAGTAGTGCACAGACAGGGGGCCTGGAGACCCAGTACTTC	CASSAQTGGLETQYF
-	-	TRBV6-5	TRBJ2-1	TGTGCCAGCAAACGAGACTCCTACAATGAGCAGTTCTTC	CASKRDSYNEQFF
once	-	TRBV27	TRBJ2-1	TGTGCCAGCAGTGGGACGGGAGCCAATGAGCAGTTCTTC	CASSGTGANEQFF
-	-	TRBV19	TRBJ2-5	TGTGCCAGTAGTGGGGGGACTCACCGGGGAGAGACCCAGTACTTC	CASSGGTHRGETQYF
-	TRBD1	TRBV19	TRBJ2-3	TGTGCCAGTAGTCAAAGACCGGGACAGGGAGGGTCAGATACGCAGTATTTT	CASSQRPGQGGSDTQYF
-	TRBD2	TRBV5-1	TRBJ2-3	TGCGCCAGCAGCTTGGCCCTGGGACTAGCGGGAGGTTCAGATACGCAGTATTTT	CASSLALGLAGGSDTQYF
-	TRBD2	TRBV7-6	TRBJ2-1	TGTGCCAGCAGCTTATCCAGCGGGAGGCCCGCGAGATACAATGAGCAGTTCTTC	CASSLSSGRPARYNEQFF
-	TRBD1	TRBV18	TRBJ1-1	TGTGCCAGCTCACTCGACAGGGCTGACACTGAAGCTTTCTTT	CASSLDRADTEAFF
-	-	TRBV5-1	TRBJ1-1	TGCGCCAGCAGCTTGGTTGGGGGAGGGAACACTGAAGCTTTCTTT	CASSLVGGGNTEAFF
-	TRBD2	TRBV6-6	TRBJ2-7	TGTGCCAGCGCCAGCGGGAGGGCTATTTCGCACGAGCAGTACTTC	CASASGRAISHEQYF
-	TRBD1	TRBV5-5	TRBJ2-1	TGTGCCAGCAGCTCGACAGGGGACAATGAGCAGTTCTTC	CASSSTGDNEQFF
-	-	TRBV4-2	TRBJ2-7	TGTGCCAGCAGCCAATACGCGGCTGAGGGCAGCTCCTACGAGCAGTACTTC	CASSQYAAEGSSYEQYF
-	TRBD2	TRBV5-1	TRBJ2-3	TGCGCCAGCAGCTTCGCGGTCCTCGCGGGGGTCACAGATACGCAGTATTTT	CASSFAVLAGVTDTQYF
-	-	TRBV5-4	TRBJ1-1	TGTGCCAGCAGCTTCGGATTGACAGCGAACACTGAAGCTTTCTTT	CASSFGLTANTEAFF
-	TRBD2	TRBV5-1	TRBJ2-7	TGCGCCAGCAGCACGGGACTAGCGGAAATGTACTTC	CASSTGLAEMYF
-	TRBD2	TRBV9	TRBJ2-3	TGTGCCAGCAGCGTAGGAGGCGGGAGTTTAGATACGCAGTATTTT	CASSVGGGSLDTQYF
-	-	TRBV7-2	TRBJ1-2	TGTGCCAGCAGCCAGGCTTTCTGGACTGGCGATTTTGGCTACACCTTC	CASSQAFWTGDFGYTF